What follows describes a single T cell receptor (beta chain). Germline lookup yields CDR1 LGHDT and CDR2 YNNKEL (reference sequence). The CDR3 sequence is 14 residues long. Trimming took 0 bases from V and 3 from J, leaving 9 bases between them. The data stem from a study of control samples from healthy donors and cancer patients. This table comes from immunoSEQ multiplex PCR, and its TCRdb copy is limited to in-frame clones, with some not included. The sample lists 85,000 to 90,000 clones; about 89% were seen once. V usage is TRBV3-1 (or the pseudogene TRBV3-2) and J usage is TRBJ2-7, with D hard to call. Sequencing input: blood. This receptor was taken from a man under 40 in good health. The CDR3 DNA reads TGTGCCAGCAGCCAAGAAGGCCAGATCTACGAGCAGTACTTC. It is translated as CASSQEGQIYEQYF.